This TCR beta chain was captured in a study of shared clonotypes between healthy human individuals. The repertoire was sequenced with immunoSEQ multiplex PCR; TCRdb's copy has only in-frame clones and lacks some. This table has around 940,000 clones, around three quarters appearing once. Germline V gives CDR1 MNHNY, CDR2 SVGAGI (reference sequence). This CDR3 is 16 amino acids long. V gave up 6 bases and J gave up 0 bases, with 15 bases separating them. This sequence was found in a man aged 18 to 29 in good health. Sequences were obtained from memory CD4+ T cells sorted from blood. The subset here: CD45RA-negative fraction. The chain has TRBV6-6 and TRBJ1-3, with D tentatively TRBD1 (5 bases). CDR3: CASSPGTESSGNTIYF. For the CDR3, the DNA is TGTGCCAGCAGCCCCGGGACGGAGAGCTCTGGAAACACCATATATTTT.